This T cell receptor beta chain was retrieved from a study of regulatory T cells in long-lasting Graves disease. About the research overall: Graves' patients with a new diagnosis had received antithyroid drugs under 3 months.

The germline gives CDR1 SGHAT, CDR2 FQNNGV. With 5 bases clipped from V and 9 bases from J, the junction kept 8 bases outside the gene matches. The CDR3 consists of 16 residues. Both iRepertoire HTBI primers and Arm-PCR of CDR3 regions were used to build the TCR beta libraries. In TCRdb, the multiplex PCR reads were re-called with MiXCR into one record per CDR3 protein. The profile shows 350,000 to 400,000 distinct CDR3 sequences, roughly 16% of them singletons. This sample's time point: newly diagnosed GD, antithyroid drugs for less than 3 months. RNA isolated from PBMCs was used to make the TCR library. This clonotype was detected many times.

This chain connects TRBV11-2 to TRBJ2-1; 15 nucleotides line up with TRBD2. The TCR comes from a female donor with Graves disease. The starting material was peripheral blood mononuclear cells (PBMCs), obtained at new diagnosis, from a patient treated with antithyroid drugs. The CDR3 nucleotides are TGTGCCAGCAGCATGGGACTAGCGGGAGGAGGGAGTGAGCAGTTCTTC. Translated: CASSMGLAGGGSEQFF.